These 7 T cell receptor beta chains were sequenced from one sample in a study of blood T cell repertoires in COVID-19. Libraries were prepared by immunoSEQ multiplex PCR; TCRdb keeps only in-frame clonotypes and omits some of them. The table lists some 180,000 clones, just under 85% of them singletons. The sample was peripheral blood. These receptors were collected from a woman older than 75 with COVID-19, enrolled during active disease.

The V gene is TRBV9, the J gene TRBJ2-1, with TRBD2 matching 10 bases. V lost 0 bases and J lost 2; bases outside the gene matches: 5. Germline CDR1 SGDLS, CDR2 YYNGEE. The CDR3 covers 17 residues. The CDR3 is CASSVDVAGGTYNEQFF. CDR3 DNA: TGTGCCAGCAGCGTAGATGTAGCGGGAGGTACCTACAATGAGCAGTTCTTC.

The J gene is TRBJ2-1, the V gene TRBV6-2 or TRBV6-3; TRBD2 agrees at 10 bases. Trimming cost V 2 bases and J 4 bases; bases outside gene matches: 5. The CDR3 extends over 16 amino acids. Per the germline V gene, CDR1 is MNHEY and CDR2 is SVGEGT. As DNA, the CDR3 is TGTGCCAGCAGTTACATTAGCGGGGGGACGTACAATGAGCAGTTCTTC. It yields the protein CASSYISGGTYNEQFF.

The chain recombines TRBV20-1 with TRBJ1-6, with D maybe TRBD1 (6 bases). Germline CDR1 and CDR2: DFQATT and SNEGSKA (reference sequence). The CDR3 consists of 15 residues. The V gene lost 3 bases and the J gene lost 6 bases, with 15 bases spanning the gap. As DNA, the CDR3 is TGCAGTGCTAGTGGAGGGGGTATGACTAATTCACCCCTCCACTTT. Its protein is CSASGGGMTNSPLHF.

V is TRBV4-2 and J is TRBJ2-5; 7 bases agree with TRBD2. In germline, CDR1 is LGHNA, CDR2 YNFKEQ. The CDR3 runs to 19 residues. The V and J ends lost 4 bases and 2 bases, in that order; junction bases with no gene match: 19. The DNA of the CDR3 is TGTGCCAGCAGCCCCGACCTCGGGTTAGCGGGCGCTAAACAAGAGACCCAGTACTTC. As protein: CASSPDLGLAGAKQETQYF.

For the CDR3, the DNA is TGTGCCATCCGGACCCGGGGCACCGGGGAGCTGTTTTTT. It yields the protein CAIRTRGTGELFF. This chain uses TRBV6-6 with TRBJ2-2; D perhaps matches TRBD2 (5 bases). Per the germline V gene, CDR1 is MNHNY and CDR2 is SVGAGI (reference sequence). Trimming removed 10 bases from V and 4 bases from J, with 13 bases in between. This CDR3 has 13 residues.

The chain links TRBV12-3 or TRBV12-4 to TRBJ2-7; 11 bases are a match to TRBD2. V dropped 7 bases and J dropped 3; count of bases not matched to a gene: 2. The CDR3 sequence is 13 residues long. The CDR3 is CASKTSGGYEQYF. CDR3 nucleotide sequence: TGTGCCAGCAAAACTAGCGGGGGCTACGAGCAGTACTTC.

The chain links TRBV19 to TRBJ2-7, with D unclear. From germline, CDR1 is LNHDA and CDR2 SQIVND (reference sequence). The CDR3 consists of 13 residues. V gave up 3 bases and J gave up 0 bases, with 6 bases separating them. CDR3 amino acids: CASSIPSSYEQYF. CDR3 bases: TGTGCCAGTAGTATCCCCAGCTCCTACGAGCAGTACTTC.